A selection of T cell receptor beta chains follows, all from one sample in a study of blood T cell repertoires in COVID-19. Profiling relied on immunoSEQ multiplex PCR, and the TCRdb table lists in-frame clones only, not all of them. This table holds 200,000 to 250,000 clones, 86% found once. The sequencing input was peripheral blood. Every receptor here comes from a man in his thirties or forties who had recovered from COVID-19. The CDR3 runs from the conserved cysteine through the conserved F or W. The D gene is left open where the match is weak. Only some rows state a clone size, as once, few, many or a class for expanded clones.

NA	NA	TRBV7-2	TRBJ2-3	CASSLEGEADTQYF	TGTGCCAGCAGCTTAGAGGGGGAAGCAGATACGCAGTATTTT
NA	NA	TRBV7-9	TRBJ2-7	CASSPPYSEQYF	TGTGCCAGCAGCCCCCCTTATAGCGAGCAGTACTTC
NA	NA	TRBV25-1	TRBJ1-2	CASSWQGGYTF	TGTGCCAGTTCCTGGCAGGGTGGCTACACCTTC
NA	NA	TRBV6-5	TRBJ1-1	CASSYGGGPEAFF	TGTGCCAGCAGTTACGGGGGGGGCCCTGAAGCTTTCTTT
NA	NA	TRBV19	TRBJ2-7	CASSIMVWSEQYF	TGTGCCAGTAGTATAATGGTCTGGAGCGAGCAGTACTTC
NA	NA	TRBV5-4	TRBJ1-5	CASTLKHQGDF	TGTGCCAGCACACTCAAGCACCAAGGGGATTTT
TRBD2	NA	TRBV6-5	TRBJ2-5	CASTGRGGETQYF	TGTGCCAGCACCGGACGGGGAGGGGAGACCCAGTACTTC
NA	once	TRBV10-1	TRBJ1-1	CASSTGGEDTEAFF	TGCGCCAGCAGCACGGGGGGCGAGGACACTGAAGCTTTCTTT
NA	NA	TRBV5-4	TRBJ2-2	CASSSDPNTGELFF	TGTGCCAGCAGTTCAGATCCGAACACCGGGGAGCTGTTTTTT
NA	NA	TRBV19	TRBJ2-5	CASSTTKETQYF	TGTGCCAGTAGTACGACTAAGGAGACCCAGTACTTC
NA	NA	TRBV4-1	TRBJ1-1	CASTKGVTEAFF	TGCGCCAGCACGAAAGGGGTCACTGAAGCTTTCTTT
NA	NA	TRBV20-1	TRBJ2-2	CSASGAGSNTGELFF	TGCAGTGCTAGTGGCGCAGGAAGCAACACCGGGGAGCTGTTTTTT
TRBD1	NA	TRBV5-8	TRBJ1-1	CASSWTGLGTEAFF	TGTGCCAGCAGCTGGACAGGGTTGGGAACTGAAGCTTTCTTT
NA	NA	TRBV5-1	TRBJ1-1	CASSGQMNTEAFF	TGCGCCAGTTCCGGACAGATGAACACTGAAGCTTTCTTT
NA	NA	TRBV30	TRBJ1-1	CAWSVVQLSEAFF	TGTGCCTGGAGTGTAGTACAGTTATCTGAAGCTTTCTTT
NA	NA	TRBV2	TRBJ2-7	CASSAPEGQIKTYEQYF	TGTGCCAGCAGTGCCCCGGAGGGACAGATTAAAACCTACGAGCAGTACTTC
TRBD1	NA	TRBV5-1	TRBJ2-2	CASSFGPGGLNTGELFF	TGCGCCAGCAGCTTTGGTCCAGGGGGCCTTAACACCGGGGAGCTGTTTTTT
TRBD2	NA	TRBV7-2	TRBJ2-5	CASSPRPGLAGGRETQYF	TGTGCCAGCAGCCCCCGACCGGGACTAGCGGGGGGCAGGGAGACCCAGTACTTC
NA	NA	TRBV5-1	TRBJ1-1	CASSSGTPDTEAFF	TGCGCCAGCAGCTCCGGGACACCGGACACTGAAGCTTTCTTT
NA	NA	TRBV12-3/TRBV12-4	TRBJ1-6	CASSYSGSPLHF	TGTGCCAGCAGTTACTCGGGTTCACCCCTCCACTTT
TRBD1	NA	TRBV5-1	TRBJ1-1	CASSSQGGNTEAFF	TGCGCCAGCAGCTCACAGGGGGGGAACACTGAAGCTTTCTTT
NA	NA	TRBV19	TRBJ2-3	CASSIVEDTQYF	TGTGCCAGTAGTATAGTAGAAGATACGCAGTATTTT
NA	NA	TRBV4-1	TRBJ2-7	CASSQAQLFEQYF	TGCGCCAGCAGCCAAGCCCAGTTATTCGAGCAGTACTTC
TRBD1	few	TRBV5-1	TRBJ2-2	CASSSTSDRGTGELFF	TGCGCCAGCAGCTCGACCTCAGACAGGGGGACCGGGGAGCTGTTTTTT
NA	NA	TRBV27	TRBJ1-2	CASSLNRDPSGYTF	TGTGCCAGCAGTTTAAACAGGGACCCTTCAGGCTACACCTTC
NA	NA	TRBV5-1	TRBJ1-1	CASSLSGVNTEAFF	TGCGCCAGCAGCTTGTCCGGGGTGAACACTGAAGCTTTCTTT
TRBD1	NA	TRBV6-5	TRBJ1-1	CASSPRYRGSTEAFF	TGTGCCAGCAGTCCGAGGTACAGGGGGAGTACTGAAGCTTTCTTT
NA	NA	TRBV4-1	TRBJ2-1	CASSFQRVGLSSYNEQFF	TGCGCCAGCAGCTTCCAGCGAGTGGGTTTAAGCTCCTACAATGAGCAGTTCTTC
NA	NA	TRBV27	TRBJ1-4	CASSLGGFATNEKLFF	TGTGCCAGCAGTTTAGGAGGGTTTGCAACTAATGAAAAACTGTTTTTT
TRBD2	NA	TRBV19	TRBJ2-1	CATRAGVGFGEQFF	TGTGCCACCCGAGCGGGGGTGGGTTTTGGTGAGCAGTTCTTC
NA	NA	TRBV9	TRBJ2-7	CASSVALGQTYEQYF	TGTGCCAGCAGCGTAGCCCTGGGGCAGACCTACGAGCAGTACTTC
TRBD1	NA	TRBV19	TRBJ1-5	CASSPWTGGSGQPQHF	TGTGCCAGTAGTCCCTGGACAGGGGGATCAGGCCAGCCCCAGCATTTT
NA	NA	TRBV5-4	TRBJ1-2	CASSLEAQAYYGYTF	TGTGCCAGCAGCTTGGAGGCACAGGCCTACTATGGCTACACCTTC
NA	once	TRBV12-3/TRBV12-4	TRBJ1-2	CASSYISGGLFTF	TGTGCCAGCAGTTATATAAGCGGCGGACTATTCACCTTC
NA	NA	TRBV4-2	TRBJ2-7	CASSLRDRGPPLTSGALYEQYF	TGTGCCAGCAGCCTCCGGGACAGGGGGCCCCCTTTGACTAGCGGGGCCCTCTACGAGCAGTACTTC
NA	NA	TRBV9	TRBJ2-5	CASSPPREQTQYF	TGTGCCAGCAGCCCGCCCCGAGAACAGACCCAGTACTTC
TRBD1	once	TRBV5-4	TRBJ1-2	CASSNRQGSPYGYTF	TGTGCCAGCAGCAACAGACAGGGGTCCCCCTATGGCTACACCTTC
TRBD1	NA	TRBV5-4	TRBJ1-1	CASSFRQGGGTEAFF	TGTGCCAGCAGCTTCCGACAGGGGGGAGGCACTGAAGCTTTCTTT
TRBD2	NA	TRBV6-6	TRBJ2-7	CASSYFGGSSYEQYF	TGTGCCAGCAGTTACTTCGGGGGGAGCTCCTACGAGCAGTACTTC
TRBD1	NA	TRBV11-2	TRBJ1-5	CASRRQGENQPQHF	TGTGCCAGCAGACGACAGGGAGAGAATCAGCCCCAGCATTTT